This entry is about one T cell receptor (beta chain). The data were taken from a study of blood T cell repertoires in COVID-19. V lost 1 base and J 0 bases, leaving 10 bases between the germline ends. The CDR3 is 16 amino acids. Germline V gives CDR1 SGHTA, CDR2 FQGNSA. Study processing details: Amplification with reference gene primers provided the estimates of nucleated cell counts. Sequencing used immunoSEQ multiplex PCR; TCRdb keeps in-frame clones, though not all of them. V and J calls and clone size are those listed in that table; D and trimming were worked out from the DNA. The sample consists of some 170,000 clones, around 90% of them appearing once.

The rearrangement joins TRBV7-2 to TRBJ1-5; perhaps TRBD1 as D (6 bases). Sequences were obtained from peripheral blood. The receptor was isolated from a woman aged 50 to 65 with acute or convalescent COVID-19. CDR3 residues: CASSLVGTNSNQPQHF. For the CDR3, the DNA is TGTGCCAGCAGCTTAGTCGGGACAAATAGCAATCAGCCCCAGCATTTT.